This TCR beta chain was sequenced during a study of Ad26.COV2.S vaccination and SARS-CoV-2 variants. Treatment here: roughly 19 received Ad26.COV2.S at low or high dose, single or two shots; roughly five received placebo; per-sample allocation not given. The samples were gathered on day 63 after the first injection of vaccine or placebo. Profiled with immunoSEQ multiplex PCR; TCRdb holds only in-frame clones, not every one. The sample yields approximately 350,000 clones, over 75% seen once. Regarding the study as a whole: Reported post-vaccination CD8+ and CD4+ T cell responses to spike showed substantial breadth.

Worth noting for this clone: What it binds is not known.

This CDR3 comprises 15 residues. V gave up 4 bases and J gave up 7 bases, with 20 bases separating them. The germline CDR1 and CDR2 sequences are SGHRS and YFSETQ. This rearrangement joins TRBV5-1 to TRBJ1-2; possible D gene TRBD1, 5 bases. This sample comprised peripheral blood, obtained in a trial of Ad26.COV2.S vaccine versus placebo. This sequence was found in a person aged 18-60 years who received the Ad26.COV2.S COVID-19 vaccine or a placebo. In DNA, the CDR3 is TGCGCCAGCAGCCTGAGGGTTGAGGGGATAAGTGGCTACACCTTC. It codes for CASSLRVEGISGYTF.